One and the same sample provided the 14 T cell receptor beta chains below, sequenced in a study of shared clonotypes between healthy human individuals. Naive CD8 isolation took CD45RO-negative cells positively selected for CCR7 and excluded terminally differentiated effector memory CD45RA+ cells. The method was immunoSEQ multiplex PCR; TCRdb's version includes in-frame clones alone and lacks a portion of them. In the table there are around 2.1 million clones, roughly 91% of which are singletons. Sequencing was performed on naive CD8+ T cells from PBMCs. These receptors came from a man younger than 30 in good health. Some clones in this sample may be carry-over from other donors' samples.

This clone was counted only a few times. The chain combines TRBV19 with TRBJ1-1, with D unclear. The V and J ends lost 9 bases and 1 base respectively, with 12 bases between them. CDR3 length equals 13 residues. The germline gives CDR1 LNHDA, CDR2 SQIVND (reference sequence). CDR3 protein: CASSSLPNTEAFF. CDR3 bases: TGTGCCAGCAGCTCACTGCCGAACACTGAAGCTTTCTTT.

V gene TRBV6-5 combines with J gene TRBJ2-7; D uncertain. The CDR3 is 15 amino acids. V was pared by 0 bases and J by 0 bases, with 9 bases between. CDR1 is MNHEY, CDR2 SVGAGI, per germline. CDR3 sequence: CASSYSVPYSYEQYF. In DNA form, the CDR3 reads TGTGCCAGCAGTTACTCGGTCCCTTACTCCTACGAGCAGTACTTC.

The genes are TRBV4-1 and TRBJ1-5; D is undetermined. The V gene lost 4 bases and the J gene lost 0 bases, with 16 bases spanning the gap. Germline V gene sequence: CDR1 MGHRA, CDR2 YSYEKL. The CDR3 extends over 17 amino acids. CDR3 sequence reads: CASSLLESGNSNQPQHF. The CDR3 coding sequence is TGCGCCAGCAGCCTCCTGGAAAGCGGGAATAGCAATCAGCCCCAGCATTTT.

J is TRBJ2-1 and V is TRBV7-9; 9 bases are shared with TRBD2. Germline CDR1 reads SEHNR; CDR2 reads FQNEAQ (reference sequence). Trimming removed 0 bases from V and 8 bases from J; junction bases left unmatched: 8. This CDR3 is 16 amino acids long. CDR3 amino acids: CASSLALSGSIDEQFF. CDR3 nucleotides: TGTGCCAGCAGCTTAGCTCTTAGCGGGAGTATCGATGAGCAGTTCTTC.

The chain employs TRBV6-5 and TRBJ1-1; no reliable D call. Germline assignment: CDR1 MNHEY and CDR2 SVGAGI. The ends were cut back, 6 bases at V and 1 base at J, with 9 bases in the middle. The CDR3 length is 13 residues. For the CDR3, the DNA is TGTGCCAGCAGCCCCTTATGGAACACTGAAGCTTTCTTT. It specifies CASSPLWNTEAFF.

This chain joins TRBV5-6 and TRBJ1-3, with a tentative D call TRBD1 (5 bases). V lost 5 bases, J lost 2 bases, and 11 bases lay in between. From germline, CDR1 is SGHDT and CDR2 YYEEEE. This CDR3 region has 14 residues. The CDR3 bases are TGTGCCAGCAGATACGGGGGAGCTGGAAACACCATATATTTT. Its translation is CASRYGGAGNTIYF.

For this clone: This same CDR3 is encoded by further DNA sequences in the sample. The genes are TRBV30 and TRBJ2-7; no firm D call. V was pared by 0 bases and J by 3 bases, with 3 bases between. In germline, CDR1 is GTSNPN, CDR2 SVGIG (reference sequence). The CDR3 sequence is 11 residues long. The CDR3 spells CAWSVGYEQYF. The CDR3, as DNA: TGTGCCTGGAGTGTAGGCTACGAGCAGTACTTC.

The J gene is TRBJ1-3, the V gene TRBV29-1, with 10 bases lining up with TRBD1. The junction had 3 bases not matched to a gene; V was cut back by 6 bases and J by 4 bases. The CDR3 covers 13 residues. Germline-derived CDR1 and CDR2 are SQVTM and ANQGSEA. The CDR3 loop reads CSVGQGWGNTIYF. The CDR3 DNA sequence: TGCAGCGTGGGACAGGGGTGGGGAAACACCATATATTTT.

The chain is built from TRBV6-4 and TRBJ2-7; D is possibly TRBD2 (6 bases). Germline CDR1 reads MRHNA; CDR2 reads SNTAGT. The CDR3 spans 14 residues. The ends were cut back, 1 base at V and 1 base at J, with 8 bases in the middle. The CDR3 DNA sequence: TGTGCCAGCAGTGACTTTGCGGGGTCCTACGAGCAGTACTTC. Its protein is CASSDFAGSYEQYF.

The CDR3 region is CASSPGGARELFF. CDR3 in DNA: TGTGCCAGCTCACCTGGAGGGGCACGGGAGCTGTTTTTT. J is TRBJ2-2 and V is TRBV18, with D possibly being TRBD2 (6 bases). CDR3 length: 13 residues. The V gene's germline CDR1 is KGHSH and CDR2 LQKENI. V lost 3 bases to trimming and J lost 9 bases, with 11 bases between them.

J is TRBJ2-2 and V is TRBV27; unclear D gene. The V gene's germline CDR1 is MNHEY and CDR2 SMNVEV (reference sequence). The CDR3 is made up of 14 amino acids. Trimming took 4 bases from V and 4 from J, leaving 10 bases between them. The CDR3 region is CASSSLRFTGELFF. The DNA of the CDR3 is TGTGCCAGCAGTTCCCTTAGGTTCACCGGGGAGCTGTTTTTT.

The chain is built from TRBV27 and TRBJ1-2; 9 bases line up with TRBD1. With V trimmed by 7 bases and J by 4 bases, 10 bases remained unmatched. The CDR3 is 15 residues long. Germline-derived CDR1 and CDR2 are MNHEY and SMNVEV (reference sequence). The CDR3 nucleotides are TGTGCCAGCATCGCCGACAGGGGGGTTTCCTATGGCTACACCTTC. Protein: CASIADRGVSYGYTF.

The chain carries TRBV7-9 and TRBJ2-3, with D perhaps matching TRBD1 (6 bases). Germline CDR1 reads SEHNR; CDR2 reads FQNEAQ (reference sequence). The CDR3 consists of 17 residues. V was cut by 5 bases and J by 0 bases, with 18 bases left in between. The CDR3 is CASSLSLGGGSTDTQYF. CDR3 DNA: TGTGCCAGCAGCCTTTCCTTGGGTGGGGGCAGCACAGATACGCAGTATTTT.

This clone has just one count. V and J are TRBV30 and TRBJ1-5, with unresolved D. Germline V gives CDR1 GTSNPN, CDR2 SVGIG (reference sequence). The length of the CDR3 is 14 residues. V shed 5 bases and J shed 2 bases, with 13 bases lying between them. CDR3 coding DNA: TGTGCCTGGGGCCCCGGGGTTGGCAATCAGCCCCAGCATTTT. Its translation: CAWGPGVGNQPQHF.